The 25 T cell receptor beta chains below were found in one sample sequenced in a study of early T cells in non-severe SARS-CoV-2 infection. TCRdb re-called the 5' RACE reads through MiXCR, storing one row per CDR3 protein. The sample yields about 21,000 distinct CDR3 sequences, around 5% seen once. The input for sequencing was whole blood, taken at baseline. Receptors originate from an adult who was a healthcare worker with PCR-confirmed SARS-CoV-2 infection or an uninfected control (not recorded which).

This clonotype was recorded a few times. The chain couples TRBV5-4 to TRBJ2-5; 7 bases map to TRBD2. Trimming took 1 base from V and 4 from J; bases not matched to a gene: 13. Germline V gene sequence: CDR1 SGHNT, CDR2 YYREEE (reference sequence). The CDR3 is 17 amino acids. CDR3 bases: TGTGCCAGCAGCTTGCCCCCTCGCGGGGGTGGAGGAGAGACCCAGTACTTC. It specifies CASSLPPRGGGGETQYF.

Ten or more counts support this clonotype. The V and J genes are TRBV11-1 and TRBJ1-1, with 7 bases lining up with TRBD1. The CDR3 is 14 residues long. CDR1 and CDR2 from the germline V gene are SGHAT and FQDESV (reference sequence). With 6 bases clipped from V and 6 bases from J, the junction kept 10 bases outside the gene matches. The CDR3 spells CASSRPGGFSEAFF. In nucleotides, the CDR3 is TGTGCCAGCAGTCGCCCAGGGGGTTTTTCTGAAGCTTTCTTT.

At least ten counts were recorded for this clonotype. This chain links TRBV30 with TRBJ2-6, with unresolved D. V lost 1 base to trimming and J lost 2 bases, with 9 bases between them. Germline CDR1 and CDR2: GTSNPN and SVGIG (reference sequence). The CDR3 consists of 15 residues. CDR3 sequence (DNA): TGTGCCTGGAGTGAGGACGGAGCTGGGGCCAACGTCCTGACTTTC. Protein: CAWSEDGAGANVLTF.

The table lists this clonotype with a count of one. Being one base from a much bigger clone, this may be a read error. The gene calls are TRBV5-5 and TRBJ2-4; TRBD1 aligns across 10 bases. Per germline, CDR1 SGHKS and CDR2 YYEKEE (reference sequence). The CDR3 runs 15 residues. CDR3 sequence (DNA): TGTGCCTGCAGCTCACACCAAGGACAGGGGGACATTCAGTACTTC. Amino acids: CACSSHQGQGDIQYF.

The CDR3 sequence is CASSESVNTEAFF. The CDR3 DNA follows: TGCGCCAGCAGTGAGTCCGTGAACACTGAAGCTTTCTTT. The V gene is TRBV10-2, the J gene TRBJ1-1, with D unclear. The CDR3 sequence is 13 residues long. V was shortened by 0 bases and J by 0 bases, with 2 bases between the two germline ends. Germline lookup yields CDR1 WSHSY and CDR2 SAAADI.

This clonotype was observed a handful of times. The chain has TRBV7-2 and TRBJ1-1; D not certain. The CDR3 extends over 12 amino acids. CDR1 is SGHTA, CDR2 FQGNSA, per germline. V was trimmed by 5 bases and J by 5 bases, leaving 9 bases between them. CDR3 protein: CASSTYRTEAFF. In nucleotides, the CDR3 is TGTGCCAGCAGCACCTATAGGACTGAAGCTTTCTTT.

This clonotype showed up just a few times. The rearrangement uses TRBV11-1 and TRBJ1-5; no clear D. The CDR3 consists of 15 residues. Trimming removed 5 bases from V and 1 base from J, with 12 bases in between. Germline V lookup: CDR1 SGHAT, CDR2 FQDESV (reference sequence). The CDR3 bases are TGTGCCAGCAGCGGGGATTCGGGAAGCAATCAGCCCCAGCATTTT. It encodes CASSGDSGSNQPQHF.

This clonotype has only a few counts. The rearrangement uses TRBV27 and TRBJ1-2; D is unresolved. The CDR3 totals 13 residues. Germline V CDR1 and CDR2: MNHEY, SMNVEV (reference sequence). V lost 2 bases to trimming and J lost 6 bases, with 10 bases between them. As DNA, the CDR3 is TGTGCCAGCAGTTTAGGGCAAACGGATGGCTACACCTTC. This translates into CASSLGQTDGYTF.

The sample holds many counts of this clonotype. This chain connects TRBV7-2 to TRBJ1-3; 7 bases line up with TRBD1. Germline V gene data show CDR1 as SGHTA and CDR2 as FQGNSA. Trimming at V came to 2 bases and at J to 2 bases, leaving 6 bases not matched to a gene. The CDR3 totals 16 residues. In nucleotides, the CDR3 is TGTGCCAGCAGCTTACCCCCGACAGGGACTGGAAACACCATATATTTT. This encodes CASSLPPTGTGNTIYF.

This clonotype was seen more than once but under ten times. The chain joins TRBV19 to TRBJ2-3; the D gene is possibly TRBD1 (6 bases). Per germline, CDR1 LNHDA and CDR2 SQIVND (reference sequence). This CDR3 contains 15 residues. V was shortened by 4 bases and J by 3 bases, with 14 bases between the two germline ends. This CDR3 reads CASSKQGKRTDTQYF. The CDR3 bases are TGTGCCAGTAGTAAGCAGGGGAAAAGGACAGATACGCAGTATTTT.

This clonotype was counted many times. The V call is TRBV5-5, the J call TRBJ2-7, with D perhaps matching TRBD1 (6 bases). With 0 bases removed from V and 2 bases from J, the gap between germline ends came to 12 bases. The CDR3 spans 15 residues. The germline V gene encodes CDR1 SGHKS and CDR2 YYEKEE (reference sequence). In nucleotides, the CDR3 is TGTGCCAGCAGCTTGGTGGCACAGGGCACCTACGAGCAGTACTTC. Protein product: CASSLVAQGTYEQYF.

This clonotype was observed a few times. The J gene is TRBJ2-5, the V gene TRBV2; 8 positions agree with TRBD2. The CDR3 is made up of 13 amino acids. Trimming cost V 7 bases and J 1 base; bases outside gene matches: 2. Germline values: CDR1 SNHLY, CDR2 FYNNEI. CDR3 sequence reads: CASKRGTQETQYF. CDR3 bases: TGTGCCAGCAAGCGGGGGACCCAAGAGACCCAGTACTTC.

In this sample, this clonotype turned up many times. V is TRBV30 and J is TRBJ2-3, with D perhaps given as TRBD1 or TRBD2 (5 bases each). Germline V gene lookup returns CDR1 GTSNPN and CDR2 SVGIG (reference sequence). Trimming stripped 0 bases from V and 0 bases from J, with 22 bases between. CDR3 length: 19 residues. The chain's CDR3 is CAWSVFDGDLLDSTDTQYF. The CDR3, as DNA: TGTGCCTGGAGTGTATTCGACGGGGACCTCCTAGACAGCACAGATACGCAGTATTTT. The variable domain in full, completed from reference TRBV30 and TRBJ2-3, reads SQTIHQWPATLVQPVGSPLSLECTVEGTSNPNLYWYRQAAGRGLQLLFYSVGIGQISSEVPQNLSASRPQDRQFILSSKKLLLSDSGFYLCAWSVFDGDLLDSTDTQYFGPGTRLTVL.

This clonotype is medium-sized in the sample. The rearrangement uses TRBV7-8 and TRBJ1-2, with 7 bases fitting TRBD1. Losses at the gene ends were 5 bases for V and 3 bases for J; bases not matched to a gene: 15. Per the germline V gene, CDR1 is SGHVS and CDR2 is FQNEAQ. This CDR3 region has 17 residues. CDR3 sequence (DNA): TGTGCCAGCAGCGCCTTACTCCGCAGGGGGAGAGACTATGGCTACACCTTC. Translation: CASSALLRRGRDYGYTF.

This chain uses TRBV10-3 with TRBJ1-5; D is unresolved. Trimming took off 0 bases at V and 6 bases at J, with 3 bases between the two ends. The CDR3 is 12 amino acids. Germline V lookup: CDR1 ENHRY, CDR2 SYGVKD. DNA of the CDR3: TGTGCCATCAGTGAGTCCCTTCAGCCCCAGCATTTT. It is translated as CAISESLQPQHF.

The rearrangement uses TRBV9 and TRBJ2-5, with D maybe TRBD2 (5 bases). Trimming took 4 bases from V and 5 from J, leaving 12 bases between them. CDR1 and CDR2 from the germline V gene are SGDLS and YYNGEE. The CDR3 sequence is 13 residues long. CDR3 nucleotides: TGTGCCAGCAGCCTCGCGCGAGGGGAGACCCAGTACTTC. Its protein product is CASSLARGETQYF.

This chain uses TRBV7-3 with TRBJ2-1; D ambiguous. The CDR3 spans 13 residues. Germline V gene lookup returns CDR1 SGHTA and CDR2 FQGTGA. Trimming removed 1 base at V and 9 bases at J, with 10 bases between. The chain's CDR3 is CASSLNDDAEQFF. CDR3 DNA sequence: TGTGCCAGCAGCTTAAATGACGACGCTGAGCAGTTCTTC.

The chain combines TRBV2 with TRBJ1-1; D is unresolved. Per the germline V gene, CDR1 is SNHLY and CDR2 is FYNNEI. The CDR3 consists of 13 residues. Trimming stripped 1 base from V and 9 bases from J, with 12 bases between. CDR3 in amino acids: CASSEVRDGKAFF. The CDR3 DNA follows: TGTGCCAGCAGTGAAGTCCGGGATGGTAAAGCTTTCTTT.

This clonotype was seen a few times. The J gene is TRBJ2-7, the V gene TRBV20-1, with TRBD2 matching over 13 bases. This CDR3 is 15 amino acids long. Germline V gene data show CDR1 as DFQATT and CDR2 as SNEGSKA (reference sequence). Germline trimming cut 0 bases from V and 3 bases from J; bases unmatched to any gene: 2. CDR3 amino acids: CSAREGLAGIYEQYF. CDR3 bases: TGCAGTGCTAGAGAGGGACTAGCGGGGATCTACGAGCAGTACTTC.

In this sample, this clonotype turned up many times. J is TRBJ2-7 and V is TRBV12-3 or TRBV12-4; D gene unclear. The V gene lost 4 bases and the J gene lost 4 bases, with 14 bases spanning the gap. The CDR3 has 14 amino acids. The CDR3, as DNA: TGTGCCAGCAGTTCATCACCTCAAGGTTACGAGCAGTACTTC. This translates into CASSSSPQGYEQYF.

The chain uses TRBV12-3 or TRBV12-4 and TRBJ2-3; the D is unclear. The CDR3 has 13 residues. Trimming removed 5 bases from V and 8 bases from J, with 14 bases in between. CDR3: CASSEVGGSTQYF. DNA for the CDR3: TGTGCCAGCAGTGAAGTTGGCGGCTCTACGCAGTATTTT.

The V and J genes are TRBV28 and TRBJ1-1, with TRBD1 identical over 7 bases. The CDR3 is made up of 14 amino acids. V lost 2 bases to trimming and J lost 8 bases; unmatched junction nucleotides: 8. Germline V gene lookup returns CDR1 MDHEN and CDR2 SYDVKM. The DNA for the CDR3 is TGTGCCAGCAGTTTAGAACCGGGACAGCAAGAAGCTTTCTTT. As protein: CASSLEPGQQEAFF.

Ten or more counts support this clonotype. This chain uses TRBV11-2 with TRBJ2-7; D is ambiguous. V gave up 5 bases and J gave up 4 bases, with 12 bases separating them. Germline loops: CDR1 SGHAT, CDR2 FQNNGV. The CDR3 is 13 residues long. The CDR3 DNA sequence: TGTGCCAGCAGCCCGGCTGTACCTTACGAGCAGTACTTC. Translation: CASSPAVPYEQYF.

This clonotype appeared a few times. The V call is TRBV7-8, the J call TRBJ2-3; D is unresolved. Trimming stripped 5 bases from V and 1 base from J, with 16 bases between. CDR3 size: 16 residues. Germline values: CDR1 SGHVS, CDR2 FQNEAQ. As DNA, the CDR3 is TGTGCCAGCAGCCCCCGTGCCGGCCCAGGCACAGATACGCAGTATTTT. Its translation is CASSPRAGPGTDTQYF.

The chain couples TRBV7-3 to TRBJ2-3, with D possibly TRBD1 on 7 matching bases. Germline V CDR1 and CDR2: SGHTA, FQGTGA. This CDR3 is 15 amino acids long. V was pared by 4 bases and J by 3 bases, with 14 bases between. CDR3 amino acids: CASSSSGGTTDTQYF. The CDR3 DNA follows: TGTGCCAGCAGCTCCTCAGGGGGGACGACAGATACGCAGTATTTT.